This note documents a single T cell receptor beta chain sequence. The CDR3 has 15 amino acids. The germline CDR1 and CDR2 sequences are MNHEY and SVGAGI. Trimming took 4 bases from V and 5 from J; bases not matched to a gene: 6. These data belong to a study of cytotoxic CD8 clonotypes in ibrutinib-treated CLL. Study overall: Investigators reported 25 or so partial and 2 complete responses; after median approximately 74 months, roughly 15 patients remained remitted and some twelve progressed. Response material was collected after a median around 12 months of treatment, range 6 to 36. Mean productive templates were about 260,000; mean productive rearrangements were roughly 90,000.

Data came from immunoSEQ multiplex PCR; TCRdb stores just in-frame clones and leaves some out. Found here are about 97,000 clones, 60% to 80% of them singletons; the top ten hold about 30%. The sequence came from a human donor with chronic lymphocytic leukemia. This chain links TRBV6-5 with TRBJ2-2; 8 bases line up with TRBD1. The sequencing here drew on PBMCs, taken after 12 months of ibrutinib treatment. Written as DNA, the CDR3 is TGTGCCAGCAGTTCCAGGACAGGGTTGACCGGGGAGCTGTTTTTT. Translation gives CASSSRTGLTGELFF.